This TCR beta chain comes out of a study of human T cells and chemical hapten exposure. Study summary: Patients, chiefly female, had alopecia areata, totalis or universalis.

TCRdb re-called the RACE reads with MiXCR, one entry per CDR3 protein. The sample lists 30,000 or so distinct CDR3 sequences, 5% to 6% occurring once. This clonotype was observed at least ten times. As to time point: patch test 3, about 24 weeks after DPC sensitization. Treatment here: therapeutic diphenylcyclopropenone sensitization with weekly scalp DPC. The clonotype comes from a man aged 25-45 years with alopecia areata. Some clones in this sample may be carry-over from other donors' samples. The sequencing here drew on whole blood, taken in connection with sensitization to the hapten diphenylcyclopropenone (DPC).

This CDR3 is CSAVGDNAYF. Written as DNA, the CDR3 is TGCAGCGCGGTCGGGGACAACGCGTACTTC. The rearrangement links TRBV29-1 to TRBJ2-7; TRBD1 might be the D (6 bases). The CDR3 is 10 residues long. Looked up from germline, CDR1 is SQVTM and CDR2 is ANQGSEA. V was pared by 7 bases and J by 12 bases, with 16 bases between.